This T cell receptor (beta chain) appears in the sequencing data of a study of T cells expressing NK-cell markers (TCRdb year 2020). General notes on the study: Under ten donors provided sorted CD3+CD56+NKG2C+, CD3+CD56+NKG2C- and CD3+CD56-NKG2C+ T-cell subsets, whose TCR beta-chain repertoires were profiled. Of the eight sequenced donors, seven were found to be HCMV-seropositive and one was found to be HCMV-seronegative. Randomly selected healthy volunteers, three men and five women, were used as the eight sequenced donors. The libraries were sequenced on Illumina HiSeq 2000/2500, MiSeq or NextSeq, producing 2 x 150 bp reads.

Counted from cysteine to phenylalanine, this CDR3 has 15 amino acids. No DNA is listed. CDR1 MDHEN and CDR2 SYDVKM are derived from the germline V gene. What the study reported, not specific to this receptor: Those dominant clonotypes were again the most abundant among CD3+CD56-NKG2C+ cells in four donors, at roughly 28.3-60.1%. Whether the expanded NKG2C-expressing T cell clones were specific for HCMV antigens remained unclear. In over 5 donors, the dominant CD3+CD56+NKG2C+ clonotypes were among the top 10 CD8+ clonotypes and accounted for roughly 1.0-7.5% of CD8+ T cells.

HCMV-specific IgG was detected in serum with a commercial ELISA kit to determine HCMV serostatus. Peripheral blood mononuclear cells were isolated from blood by Ficoll density gradient centrifugation. The sample was run on an Illumina HiSeq 2000. TCR beta cDNA libraries were made by 5'RACE template switching that added a universal primer site and unique molecular identifiers. Priming for cDNA synthesis came from the TCR beta constant segment, and two successive PCR amplification steps followed. Per the source publication's procedure: Reads were demultiplexed and grouped by UMI with MIGEC, and clonotypes were assembled and quantified with MiTCR. Only TCR cDNA sequences supported by at least two reads were kept to exclude erroneous sequences. The tcR package was used for downstream repertoire analysis, and clonotypes were matched across fractions by CDR3 nucleotide sequence plus V segment. VDJmatch was used to annotate antigen specificity against VDJdb, with one amino acid substitution allowed in CDR3. TCRdb reprocessed the reads and assigns one entry to each CDR3 protein sequence, leaving out DNA. The authors' filters were not applied to this entry. The sample's clone listing holds 550,000 or so distinct CDR3 sequences. The top ten clones comprise approximately 3.5% of the sample.

A word on this clonotype: What antigen it recognizes has not been identified.

This receptor was obtained from a man aged 18 to 30 in good health. Donor details come from another sample of the same person, matched by shared clones. The sample consisted of blood T cells: a sorted CD56 or NKG2C T cell subset, CD4+ or CD8+ T cells, or bulk PBMC T cells (not recorded which). The chain joins TRBV28 to TRBJ2-1; the D call from TCRdb, TRBD2, cannot be confirmed without DNA. Here the CDR3 is given as CASSSGTSGSREQFF.